These T cell receptor beta chains were read from a single sample in a study of T cells in Graves' hyperthyroidism and ophthalmopathy. Each CDR3 protein gets one entry after TCRdb re-called the multiplex PCR reads with MiXCR. The table records about 590,000 distinct CDR3 sequences, 15% to 19% of them present only once. Sequencing used blood. The receptors here all came from a woman younger than 45 with Graves' hyperthyroidism. Both conserved end residues are part of each CDR3. Clone size, where shown, is once, few, many, or a class for clones that have expanded.

clone size: NA
CDR3 length: 13
J gene: TRBJ2-3
V gene: TRBV6-1
CDR3 protein: CARGEGSTDTQYF

clone size: NA
CDR3 length: 14
J gene: TRBJ2-7
V gene: TRBV9
CDR3 protein: CASSVGQLAYEQYF

clone size: many
CDR3 length: 17
J gene: TRBJ2-7
V gene: TRBV7-2
CDR3 protein: CASSLARLAGVNSEQYF

clone size: many
CDR3 length: 16
J gene: TRBJ2-1
V gene: TRBV6-1
CDR3 protein: CASMKERMGPYNEQFF

clone size: many
CDR3 length: 14
J gene: TRBJ2-7
V gene: TRBV28
CDR3 protein: CASGSQSGSYEQYF

clone size: many
CDR3 length: 15
J gene: TRBJ2-3
V gene: TRBV18
CDR3 protein: CASSLGQGDTDTQYF

clone size: NA
CDR3 length: 15
J gene: TRBJ2-5
V gene: TRBV7-9
CDR3 protein: CASSLVSGGEETQYF

clone size: NA
CDR3 length: 14
J gene: TRBJ2-1
V gene: TRBV20-1
CDR3 protein: CSVRTSGTYNEQFF

clone size: many
CDR3 length: 11
J gene: TRBJ2-7
V gene: TRBV30
CDR3 protein: CAYHQGSEQYF

clone size: NA
CDR3 length: 16
J gene: TRBJ2-1
V gene: TRBV19
CDR3 protein: CASSPMEVSSYNEQFF

clone size: many
CDR3 length: 14
J gene: TRBJ2-5
V gene: TRBV27
CDR3 protein: CASSFGRGQETQYF

clone size: NA
CDR3 length: 14
J gene: TRBJ2-5
V gene: TRBV5-1
CDR3 protein: CASSLASYQETQYF

clone size: many
CDR3 length: 17
J gene: TRBJ2-7
V gene: TRBV6-6
CDR3 protein: CASSYSRKRASSYEQYF

clone size: few
CDR3 length: 13
J gene: TRBJ2-7
V gene: TRBV6-1
CDR3 protein: CARRLAGGYEQYF

clone size: many
CDR3 length: 15
J gene: TRBJ2-7
V gene: TRBV20-1
CDR3 protein: CSATEAGEGGFEQYF

clone size: many
CDR3 length: 15
J gene: TRBJ1-1
V gene: TRBV5-1
CDR3 protein: CASSFGLTRNTEAFF

clone size: NA
CDR3 length: 13
J gene: TRBJ2-3
V gene: TRBV7-9
CDR3 protein: CASSRPMGDTQYF

clone size: few
CDR3 length: 18
J gene: TRBJ2-1
V gene: TRBV10-2
CDR3 protein: CASSVSPEAGGRSLEQFF

clone size: many
CDR3 length: 12
J gene: TRBJ1-1
V gene: TRBV12-3/TRBV12-4
CDR3 protein: CASRGVNTEAFF

clone size: NA
CDR3 length: 16
J gene: TRBJ2-3
V gene: TRBV5-1
CDR3 protein: CASSPVPGVCTDTQYF

clone size: many
CDR3 length: 16
J gene: TRBJ2-2
V gene: TRBV11-2
CDR3 protein: CASSLGGTTHTGELFF

clone size: many
CDR3 length: 12
J gene: TRBJ2-1
V gene: TRBV12-3/TRBV12-4
CDR3 protein: CASNQGYNEQFF

clone size: NA
CDR3 length: 15
J gene: TRBJ1-2
V gene: TRBV4-1
CDR3 protein: CASSLETDGGYGYTF

clone size: NA
CDR3 length: 14
J gene: TRBJ2-5
V gene: TRBV5-4
CDR3 protein: CASSPGGTKETQYF

clone size: many
CDR3 length: 13
J gene: TRBJ2-1
V gene: TRBV2
CDR3 protein: CASDPGQYNEQFF

clone size: NA
CDR3 length: 14
J gene: TRBJ2-3
V gene: TRBV6-1
CDR3 protein: CASSWSRGPDTQYF

clone size: few
CDR3 length: 15
J gene: TRBJ1-3
V gene: TRBV5-1
CDR3 protein: CASSRGQSSGNTIYF

clone size: many
CDR3 length: 13
J gene: TRBJ2-7
V gene: TRBV2
CDR3 protein: CASRRDRAYEQYF

clone size: many
CDR3 length: 17
J gene: TRBJ2-1
V gene: TRBV28
CDR3 protein: CASSFLADYHSYNEQFF

clone size: many
CDR3 length: 16
J gene: TRBJ2-1
V gene: TRBV20-1
CDR3 protein: CSARDGTKSSYNEQFF

clone size: many
CDR3 length: 14
J gene: TRBJ2-2
V gene: TRBV20-1
CDR3 protein: CSAATTGKHGELFF

clone size: few
CDR3 length: 17
J gene: TRBJ1-3
V gene: TRBV18
CDR3 protein: CASSPTDAGAPGNTIYF

clone size: many
CDR3 length: 13
J gene: TRBJ2-7
V gene: TRBV20-1
CDR3 protein: CSAREGFTYEQYF

clone size: NA
CDR3 length: 14
J gene: TRBJ1-6
V gene: TRBV20-1
CDR3 protein: CSARSDRWNSPLHF

clone size: many
CDR3 length: 17
J gene: TRBJ2-1
V gene: TRBV28
CDR3 protein: CASSLYVSGSPYNEQFF

clone size: NA
CDR3 length: 13
J gene: TRBJ2-1
V gene: TRBV30
CDR3 protein: CAWIREGANEQFF

clone size: NA
CDR3 length: 14
J gene: TRBJ1-2
V gene: TRBV5-4
CDR3 protein: CASSPTAGYYGYTF

clone size: many
CDR3 length: 15
J gene: TRBJ1-2
V gene: TRBV3-1
CDR3 protein: CASSQGQGRRDGYTF

clone size: few
CDR3 length: 14
J gene: TRBJ2-7
V gene: TRBV25-1
CDR3 protein: CASTDPGPTYEQYF

clone size: NA
CDR3 length: 17
J gene: TRBJ1-1
V gene: TRBV14
CDR3 protein: CASSKGSTGPLNTEAFF

clone size: NA
CDR3 length: 16
J gene: TRBJ1-2
V gene: TRBV20-1
CDR3 protein: CSARGGTRQNYYGYTF

clone size: many
CDR3 length: 14
J gene: TRBJ1-2
V gene: TRBV29-1
CDR3 protein: CSVLTGTENYGYTF

clone size: many
CDR3 length: 11
J gene: TRBJ1-2
V gene: TRBV12-3/TRBV12-4
CDR3 protein: CASSLFSGYTF

clone size: few
CDR3 length: 13
J gene: TRBJ2-7
V gene: TRBV5-5
CDR3 protein: CASSNRQGYEQYF

clone size: few
CDR3 length: 14
J gene: TRBJ1-1
V gene: TRBV28
CDR3 protein: CASSSPALETEAFF

clone size: few
CDR3 length: 14
J gene: TRBJ1-1
V gene: TRBV28
CDR3 protein: CASSLVRDNTEAFF

clone size: many
CDR3 length: 15
J gene: TRBJ2-3
V gene: TRBV3-1
CDR3 protein: CASSHREWVFDTQYF

clone size: few
CDR3 length: 14
J gene: TRBJ2-1
V gene: TRBV20-1
CDR3 protein: CSANKAGMSNEQFF

clone size: NA
CDR3 length: 14
J gene: TRBJ2-1
V gene: TRBV20-1
CDR3 protein: CSASALAGWNEQFF

clone size: many
CDR3 length: 15
J gene: TRBJ2-1
V gene: TRBV12-5
CDR3 protein: CASGTSGSPYNEQFF

clone size: NA
CDR3 length: 14
J gene: TRBJ2-7
V gene: TRBV19
CDR3 protein: CASAEPASSYEQYF

clone size: few
CDR3 length: 14
J gene: TRBJ2-7
V gene: TRBV7-9
CDR3 protein: CASSLSGTRGEQYF

clone size: many
CDR3 length: 15
J gene: TRBJ1-5
V gene: TRBV30
CDR3 protein: CAWSLGQGADQPQHF

clone size: NA
CDR3 length: 18
J gene: TRBJ1-4
V gene: TRBV30
CDR3 protein: CAWSYLGDRRWGNEKLFF

clone size: many
CDR3 length: 12
J gene: TRBJ1-1
V gene: TRBV12-3/TRBV12-4
CDR3 protein: CASSRGTGSAFF

clone size: NA
CDR3 length: 16
J gene: TRBJ2-7
V gene: TRBV4-3
CDR3 protein: CASSQESAGGGAEQYF

clone size: few
CDR3 length: 16
J gene: TRBJ2-1
V gene: TRBV30
CDR3 protein: CAWSTGLAGVNNEQFF

clone size: many
CDR3 length: 15
J gene: TRBJ1-1
V gene: TRBV20-1
CDR3 protein: CSAPKGDREGPEAFF